This T cell receptor (beta chain) derives from a study of T cell responses to AZD1222 COVID-19 vaccine. Study-level points and caveats: Recipients of two AZD1222 doses showed rising Spike-specific TCR breadth and depth. Spike regions recognized by vaccine-associated CD4 TCRs spanned the protein, led by 160-218 and 743-854. A reported finding is that nearly half of spike-specific TCRs target unmutated variant regions.

Concerning this clone: The antigen remains unidentified.

The V gene's germline CDR1 is LGHNA and CDR2 YSLEER. CDR3 size: 15 residues. V gave up 0 bases and J gave up 4 bases, with 11 bases separating them. Generated by immunoSEQ multiplex PCR, the TCRdb table keeps only in-frame clones and is missing some. This table has around 65,000 clones, 76% appearing once. The receptor's source is an adult in good health. Specimen: peripheral blood, collected on day 0 of AZD1222 vaccination. V is TRBV4-3 and J is TRBJ2-3; D ambiguous. CDR3 protein: CASSQDRGRPDTQYF. Written as DNA, the CDR3 is TGCGCCAGCAGCCAAGATAGAGGCAGGCCAGATACGCAGTATTTT.